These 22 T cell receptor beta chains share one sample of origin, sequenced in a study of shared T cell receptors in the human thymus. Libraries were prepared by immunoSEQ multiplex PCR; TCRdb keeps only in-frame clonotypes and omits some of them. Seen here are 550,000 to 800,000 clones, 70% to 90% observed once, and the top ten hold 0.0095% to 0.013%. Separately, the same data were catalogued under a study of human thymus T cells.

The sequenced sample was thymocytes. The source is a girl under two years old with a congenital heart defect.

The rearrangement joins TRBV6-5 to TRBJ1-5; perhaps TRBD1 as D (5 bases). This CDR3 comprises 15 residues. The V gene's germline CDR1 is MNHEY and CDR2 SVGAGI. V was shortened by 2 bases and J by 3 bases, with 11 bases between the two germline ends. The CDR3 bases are TGTGCCAGCAGTTACAGCCCGACAGTCAATCAGCCCCAGCATTTT. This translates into CASSYSPTVNQPQHF.

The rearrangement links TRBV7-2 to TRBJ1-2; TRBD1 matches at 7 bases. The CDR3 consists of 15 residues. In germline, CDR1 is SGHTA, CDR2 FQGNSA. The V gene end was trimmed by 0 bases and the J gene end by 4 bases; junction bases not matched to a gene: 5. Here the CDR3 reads CASSLAGTVPYGYTF. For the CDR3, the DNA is TGTGCCAGCAGCTTAGCTGGGACAGTCCCCTATGGCTACACCTTC. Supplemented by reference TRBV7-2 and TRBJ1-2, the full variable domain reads GAGVSQSPSNKVTEKGKDVELRCDPISGHTALYWYRQSLGQGLEFLIYFQGNSAPDKSGLPSDRFSAERTGGSVSTLTIQRTQQEDSAVYLCASSLAGTVPYGYTFGSGTRLTVV.

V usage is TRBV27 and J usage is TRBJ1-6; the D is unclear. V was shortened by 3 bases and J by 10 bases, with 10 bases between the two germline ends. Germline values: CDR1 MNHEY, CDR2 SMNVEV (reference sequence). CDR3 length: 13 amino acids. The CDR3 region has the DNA TGTGCCAGCAGTTTTAGTGGACTATCACCCCTCCACTTT. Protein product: CASSFSGLSPLHF.

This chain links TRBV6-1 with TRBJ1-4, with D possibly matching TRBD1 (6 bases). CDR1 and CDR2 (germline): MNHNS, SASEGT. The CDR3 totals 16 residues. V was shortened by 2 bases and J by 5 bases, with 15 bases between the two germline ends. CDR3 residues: CASSEPRQDFNEKLFF. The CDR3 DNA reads TGTGCCAGCAGTGAACCTCGACAGGACTTCAATGAAAAACTGTTTTTT.

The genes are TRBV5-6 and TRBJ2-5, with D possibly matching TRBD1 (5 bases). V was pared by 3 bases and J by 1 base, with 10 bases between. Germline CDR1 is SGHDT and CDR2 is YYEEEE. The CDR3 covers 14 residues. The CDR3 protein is CASSSTASQETQYF. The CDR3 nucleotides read TGTGCCAGCAGCTCGACAGCTTCCCAAGAGACCCAGTACTTC.

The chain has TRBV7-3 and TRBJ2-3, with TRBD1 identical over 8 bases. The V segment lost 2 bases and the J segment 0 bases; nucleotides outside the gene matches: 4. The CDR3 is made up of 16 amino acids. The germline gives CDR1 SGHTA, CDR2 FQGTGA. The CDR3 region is CASSLGDRPSTDTQYF. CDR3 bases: TGTGCCAGCAGCTTAGGGGACAGGCCTAGCACAGATACGCAGTATTTT. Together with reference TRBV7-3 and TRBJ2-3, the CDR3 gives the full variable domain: GAGVSQTPSNKVTEKGKYVELRCDPISGHTALYWYRQSLGQGPEFLIYFQGTGAADDSGLPNDRFFAVRPEGSVSTLKIQRTERGDSAVYLCASSLGDRPSTDTQYFGPGTRLTVL.

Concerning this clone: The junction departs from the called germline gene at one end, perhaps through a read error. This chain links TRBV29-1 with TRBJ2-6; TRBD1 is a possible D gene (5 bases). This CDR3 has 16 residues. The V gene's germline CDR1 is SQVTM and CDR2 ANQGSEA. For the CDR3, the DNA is TGCAGCGTTGGCTCATCAGAAAACTCTGGGGCCAACATCCTGACTTTC. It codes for CSVGSSENSGANILTF.

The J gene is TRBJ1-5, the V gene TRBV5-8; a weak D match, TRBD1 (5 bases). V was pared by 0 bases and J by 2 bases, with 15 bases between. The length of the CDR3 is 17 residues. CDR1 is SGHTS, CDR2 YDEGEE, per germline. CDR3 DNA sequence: TGTGCCAGCAGCTTGGACCCGCAGGGATTCGGCAATCAGCCCCAGCATTTT. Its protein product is CASSLDPQGFGNQPQHF.

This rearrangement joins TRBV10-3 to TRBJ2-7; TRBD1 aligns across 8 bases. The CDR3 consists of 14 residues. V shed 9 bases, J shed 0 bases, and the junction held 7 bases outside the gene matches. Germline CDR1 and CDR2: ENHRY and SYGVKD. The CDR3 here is CAIQTGANSYEQYF. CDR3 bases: TGTGCCATTCAGACAGGGGCAAACTCCTACGAGCAGTACTTC.

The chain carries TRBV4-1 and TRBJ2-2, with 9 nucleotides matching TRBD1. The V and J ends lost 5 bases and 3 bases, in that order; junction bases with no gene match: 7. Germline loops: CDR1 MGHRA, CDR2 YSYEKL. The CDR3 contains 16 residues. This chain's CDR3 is CASSVPGTGHTGELFF. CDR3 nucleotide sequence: TGCGCCAGCAGCGTACCCGGGACAGGGCACACCGGGGAGCTGTTTTTT.

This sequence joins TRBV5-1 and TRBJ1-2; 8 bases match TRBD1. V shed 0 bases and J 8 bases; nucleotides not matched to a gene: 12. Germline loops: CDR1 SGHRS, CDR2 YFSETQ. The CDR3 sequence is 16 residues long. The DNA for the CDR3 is TGCGCCAGCAGCTTGGAATGGGCCAGGGGGCGGAACGGCTACACCTTC. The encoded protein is CASSLEWARGRNGYTF.

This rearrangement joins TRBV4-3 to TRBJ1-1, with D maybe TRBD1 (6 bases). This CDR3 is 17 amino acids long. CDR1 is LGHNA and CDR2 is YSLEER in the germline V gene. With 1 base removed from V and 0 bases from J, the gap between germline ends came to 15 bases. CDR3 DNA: TGCGCCAGCAGCCAAGGCAGGGGACACCCCCTGAACACTGAAGCTTTCTTT. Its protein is CASSQGRGHPLNTEAFF.

CDR3 residues: CASSERWDRGKETQYF. The CDR3 DNA sequence: TGTGCCAGCAGCGAGCGCTGGGACAGGGGGAAAGAGACCCAGTACTTC. The genes are TRBV5-4 and TRBJ2-5, with 11 bases fitting TRBD1. V gave up 4 bases and J gave up 3 bases; unmatched junction bases: 8. Germline lookup yields CDR1 SGHNT and CDR2 YYREEE (reference sequence). This CDR3 has 16 residues.

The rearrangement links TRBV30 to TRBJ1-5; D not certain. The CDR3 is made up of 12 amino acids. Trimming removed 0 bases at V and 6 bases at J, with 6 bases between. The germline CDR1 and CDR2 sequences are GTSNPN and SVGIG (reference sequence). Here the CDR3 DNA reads TGTGCCTGGAGTGTCCAGTCTCAGCCCCAGCATTTT. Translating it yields CAWSVQSQPQHF. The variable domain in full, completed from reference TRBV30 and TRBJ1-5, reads SQTIHQWPATLVQPVGSPLSLECTVEGTSNPNLYWYRQAAGRGLQLLFYSVGIGQISSEVPQNLSASRPQDRQFILSSKKLLLSDSGFYLCAWSVQSQPQHFGDGTRLSIL.

CDR3 in DNA: TGTGCCAGCAGGGGACTTAACACCGGGGAGCTGTTTTTT. It translates to CASRGLNTGELFF. This sequence joins TRBV6-1 and TRBJ2-2, with a weak D call TRBD2 (6 bases). The CDR3 covers 13 residues. V shed 6 bases and J shed 2 bases, with 7 bases lying between them. The V gene's germline CDR1 is MNHNS and CDR2 SASEGT.

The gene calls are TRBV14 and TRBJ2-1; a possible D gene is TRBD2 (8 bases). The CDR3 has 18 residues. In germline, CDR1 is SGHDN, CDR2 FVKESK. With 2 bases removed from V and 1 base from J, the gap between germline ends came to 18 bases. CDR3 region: CASSQRGPGTRSYNEQFF. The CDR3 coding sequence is TGTGCCAGCAGCCAAAGGGGGCCGGGGACTAGATCCTACAATGAGCAGTTCTTC.

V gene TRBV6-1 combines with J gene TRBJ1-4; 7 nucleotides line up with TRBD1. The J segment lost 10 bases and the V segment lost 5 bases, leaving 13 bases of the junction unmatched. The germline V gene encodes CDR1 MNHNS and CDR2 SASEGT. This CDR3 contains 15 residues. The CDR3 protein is CASSPRQGGEGKLFF. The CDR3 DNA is TGTGCCAGCAGTCCGCGACAGGGCGGAGAGGGAAAACTGTTTTTT.

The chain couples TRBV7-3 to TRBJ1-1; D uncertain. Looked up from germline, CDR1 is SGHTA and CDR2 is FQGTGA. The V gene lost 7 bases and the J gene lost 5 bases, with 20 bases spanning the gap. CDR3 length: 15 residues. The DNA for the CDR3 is TGTGCCAGCACCGACCACGGCCAGGTTCGGACTGAAGCTTTCTTT. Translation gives CASTDHGQVRTEAFF.

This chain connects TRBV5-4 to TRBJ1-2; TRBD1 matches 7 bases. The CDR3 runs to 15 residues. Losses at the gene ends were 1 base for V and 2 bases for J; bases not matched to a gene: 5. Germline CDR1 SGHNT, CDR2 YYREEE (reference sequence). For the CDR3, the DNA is TGTGCCAGCAGCTTGAAGGAGACAGGGAACTATGGCTACACCTTC. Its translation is CASSLKETGNYGYTF.

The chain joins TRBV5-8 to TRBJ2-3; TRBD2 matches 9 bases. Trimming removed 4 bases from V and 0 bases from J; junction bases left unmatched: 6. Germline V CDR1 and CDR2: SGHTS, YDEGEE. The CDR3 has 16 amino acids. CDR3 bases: TGTGCCAGCAGCGGCGGGGGGGAAAATAGCACAGATACGCAGTATTTT. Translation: CASSGGGENSTDTQYF. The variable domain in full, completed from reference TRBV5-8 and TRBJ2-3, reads EAGVTQSPTHLIKTRGQQATLRCSPISGHTSVYWYQQALGLGLQFLLWYDEGEERNRGNFPPRFSGRQFPNYSSELNVNALELEDSALYLCASSGGGENSTDTQYFGPGTRLTVL.

The CDR3 region is CASTGFARNEKLFF. CDR3 DNA: TGTGCCAGCACCGGGTTTGCTAGAAATGAAAAACTGTTTTTT. V usage is TRBV2 and J usage is TRBJ1-4; D unclear. V lost 7 bases and J 5 bases, leaving 14 bases between the germline ends. Germline V gives CDR1 SNHLY, CDR2 FYNNEI. The CDR3 covers 14 residues.

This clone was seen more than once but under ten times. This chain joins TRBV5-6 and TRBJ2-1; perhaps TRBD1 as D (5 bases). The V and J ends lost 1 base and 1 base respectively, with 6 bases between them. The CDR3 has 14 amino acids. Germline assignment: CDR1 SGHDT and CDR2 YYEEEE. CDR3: CASSLQGSYNEQFF. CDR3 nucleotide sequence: TGTGCCAGCAGCTTGCAGGGTTCCTACAATGAGCAGTTCTTC.